The 26 T cell receptor beta chains listed next were all sequenced from one sample in a study of identical twins. TCRdb passed the 5' RACE reads through MiXCR, listing each CDR3 protein once. Of approximately 500,000 distinct CDR3 sequences in the sample, roughly 15% were seen once. This same sample was also part of a study on yellow fever vaccine responses in identical twins.

The specimen sequenced was CD4+ T cells sorted from blood. The receptors shown here come from a woman between 18 and 29 years old in good health.

This clonotype was detected only a few times. The CDR3 nucleotides are TGCAGTGCCCCATCGCGAAGGGCAGATACGCAGTATTTT. Residues: CSAPSRRADTQYF. This chain uses TRBV20-1 with TRBJ2-3; D call uncertain. V dropped 6 bases and J dropped 4 bases, with 14 bases sitting between them. This CDR3 spans 13 amino acids. Per germline, CDR1 DFQATT and CDR2 SNEGSKA (reference sequence).

The V call is TRBV6-1, the J call TRBJ1-5, with TRBD1 identical over 7 bases. The CDR3 is 17 residues long. CDR1 is MNHNS, CDR2 SASEGT, per germline. V lost 6 bases to trimming and J lost 1 base; unmatched junction nucleotides: 12. The DNA of the CDR3 is TGTGCCAGCAGACCTGCGACAGGGCAGGAGAGCAATCAGCCCCAGCATTTT. Amino acids: CASRPATGQESNQPQHF.

The CDR3 protein is CASSQDPGPAFF. CDR3 coding DNA: TGTGCCAGCAGCCAAGATCCAGGGCCCGCTTTCTTT. The rearrangement joins TRBV3-1 to TRBJ1-1; D might be TRBD1 (5 bases). The CDR3 is made up of 12 amino acids. Germline CDR1 is LGHDT and CDR2 is YNNKEL (reference sequence). V was pared by 0 bases and J by 11 bases, with 10 bases between.

This chain links TRBV5-1 with TRBJ2-5; the match to TRBD2 covers 10 bases. V trimming: 0 bases; J trimming: 5 bases; junction bases outside the gene matches: 4. Germline values: CDR1 SGHRS, CDR2 YFSETQ. The CDR3 covers 15 residues. The CDR3 spells CASSLALAGSETQYF. In nucleotides, the CDR3 is TGCGCCAGCAGCTTGGCACTAGCGGGATCTGAGACCCAGTACTTC.

In the case of this clonotype: The junction does not match germline at one end; this may be a read error. The rearrangement uses TRBV20-1 and TRBJ1-4; 8 bases fit TRBD1. CDR3 length equals 12 residues. Germline loops: CDR1 DFQATT, CDR2 SNEGSKA (reference sequence). The CDR3 DNA sequence: TGCAGCGCTAAGGACAGGGTCGAAAAACTGTTTTTT. Residues: CSAKDRVEKLFF.

The V and J genes are TRBV25-1 and TRBJ1-3; possible D gene TRBD1, 6 bases. The V gene's germline CDR1 is MGHDK and CDR2 SYGVNS. This CDR3 is 15 amino acids long. The V and J ends lost 3 bases and 4 bases respectively, with 13 bases between them. CDR3 DNA sequence: TGTGCCAGCAGTGACTCAGGGGCGAGAGGAAACACCATATATTTT. It encodes CASSDSGARGNTIYF.

The CDR3 DNA reads as TGTGCCAGTATCGGCGGGACAGGGGGATACTACGAGCAGTACTTC. Translating gives CASIGGTGGYYEQYF. The gene calls are TRBV19 and TRBJ2-7; TRBD1 agrees at 11 bases. After removal of 7 bases from V and 3 bases from J, the junction contained 8 bases not matched to a gene. The CDR3 is made up of 15 amino acids. CDR1 is LNHDA, CDR2 SQIVND, per germline (reference sequence).

The V and J genes are TRBV12-3 or TRBV12-4 and TRBJ2-3, with 10 nucleotides matching TRBD2. This CDR3 has 15 residues. The ends lost 1 base at V and 6 bases at J; junction bases unmatched: 4. The CDR3 loop reads CASSLGSGGLDTQYF. In DNA form, the CDR3 reads TGTGCCAGCAGTTTAGGTAGCGGGGGGCTGGATACGCAGTATTTT.

The chain couples TRBV5-5 to TRBJ2-1; 9 bases align to TRBD2. Germline V gives CDR1 SGHKS, CDR2 YYEKEE (reference sequence). V was clipped by 2 bases and J by 7 bases; unmatched bases: 7. The CDR3 is 15 amino acids. The CDR3, as DNA: TGTGCCAGCAGCTTAGATAGCGGGAGTTGGAATGAGCAGTTCTTC. It specifies CASSLDSGSWNEQFF.

This clonotype was seen a few times. The V call is TRBV20-1, the J call TRBJ2-3; maybe TRBD2 (5 bases). Looked up from germline, CDR1 is DFQATT and CDR2 is SNEGSKA (reference sequence). V was clipped by 7 bases and J by 8 bases, with 13 bases between them. This CDR3 region has 11 residues. The CDR3 is CSGTSGGTQYF. CDR3 nucleotide sequence: TGCAGTGGGACCAGCGGAGGTACGCAGTATTTT.

This chain connects TRBV20-1 to TRBJ2-2; possibly TRBD1 for D (5 bases). The CDR3 is 14 residues long. The V end was cut by 5 bases, the J end by 3 bases, with 13 bases between. Germline values: CDR1 DFQATT, CDR2 SNEGSKA (reference sequence). The CDR3 coding sequence is TGCAGTGCTTCTACCACAGGTTACACCGGGGAGCTGTTTTTT. Amino acids: CSASTTGYTGELFF.

CDR3 DNA: TGTGCCAGCAGCCAACGAGGGCAGCAAACTAATGAAAAACTGTTTTTT. Its translation: CASSQRGQQTNEKLFF. The chain joins TRBV3-1 to TRBJ1-4; D call uncertain. This CDR3 has 16 residues. Germline CDR1 and CDR2: LGHDT and YNNKEL (reference sequence). Trimming took 2 bases from V and 1 from J, leaving 11 bases between them.

This clonotype has just a few counts. V usage is TRBV5-1 and J usage is TRBJ2-3; D not resolved. V was pared by 6 bases and J by 1 base, with 9 bases between. There are 13 residues in the CDR3. In germline, CDR1 is SGHRS, CDR2 YFSETQ. The CDR3 region has the DNA TGCGCCAGCAACTTCCCCGGCACAGATACGCAGTATTTT. It specifies CASNFPGTDTQYF.

J is TRBJ1-4 and V is TRBV5-1; D call uncertain. Deletions cut 0 bases from V and 2 bases from J, with 5 bases between. The CDR3 has 14 amino acids. Germline V gene data show CDR1 as SGHRS and CDR2 as YFSETQ. In nucleotides, the CDR3 is TGCGCCAGCAGCTTGGGGTTGACTAATGAAAAACTGTTTTTT. Translated: CASSLGLTNEKLFF.

The chain links TRBV5-1 to TRBJ1-2; TRBD1 might be the D (6 bases). Germline CDR1 is SGHRS and CDR2 is YFSETQ. The CDR3 extends over 15 amino acids. Trimming removed 0 bases at V and 4 bases at J, with 13 bases between. The CDR3 reads CASSLVGDTGYGYTF. The CDR3 DNA is TGCGCCAGCAGCTTGGTCGGGGACACAGGCTATGGCTACACCTTC.

The table lists this clonotype with a few counts. J is TRBJ2-7 and V is TRBV5-1; D unresolved. V shed 0 bases and J shed 2 bases, with 6 bases lying between them. This CDR3 has 13 amino acids. CDR1 is SGHRS and CDR2 is YFSETQ in the germline V gene. CDR3 protein: CASSLDYTYEQYF. The CDR3 DNA is TGCGCCAGCAGCTTGGATTATACCTACGAGCAGTACTTC.

Many counts were recorded for this clonotype. The rearrangement links TRBV24-1 to TRBJ2-3, with a weak D call TRBD2 (6 bases). Germline values: CDR1 KGHDR, CDR2 SFDVKD. CDR3 size: 13 residues. The V gene lost 5 bases and the J gene lost 8 bases, with 13 bases spanning the gap. The CDR3 loop is CATSGGERATQYF. The CDR3 DNA is TGTGCCACCAGTGGTGGAGAGCGGGCTACGCAGTATTTT.

This clonotype was observed a handful of times. The chain joins TRBV9 to TRBJ2-2; TRBD2 matches at 9 bases. This CDR3 comprises 16 residues. Germline V lookup: CDR1 SGDLS, CDR2 YYNGEE. Trimming at V came to 4 bases and at J to 7 bases, leaving 11 bases not matched to a gene. The CDR3 bases are TGTGCCAGCAGCACTGGCGGGAGGGCCTTCGACGGGGAGCTGTTTTTT. It is translated as CASSTGGRAFDGELFF.

The chain combines TRBV5-4 with TRBJ2-1, with 8 bases aligning to TRBD1. This CDR3 spans 16 amino acids. Germline CDR1 is SGHNT and CDR2 is YYREEE (reference sequence). J was trimmed by 0 bases and V by 4 bases; bases with no gene match: 6. CDR3 sequence (DNA): TGTGCCAGCAGCCCGGGACAGGTGAGCTCCTACAATGAGCAGTTCTTC. Translated: CASSPGQVSSYNEQFF.

Only a few counts were recorded for this clonotype. The chain has TRBV20-1 and TRBJ2-3; perhaps D is TRBD1 or TRBD2 (5 bases each). This CDR3 comprises 14 residues. Trimming left V 4 bases short and J 3 bases short, with 14 bases between. The germline gives CDR1 DFQATT, CDR2 SNEGSKA (reference sequence). CDR3 coding DNA: TGCAGTGCTAAAAGGGACGGAGGAACAGATACGCAGTATTTT. Amino acid sequence: CSAKRDGGTDTQYF.

This rearrangement joins TRBV20-1 to TRBJ2-1, with 11 positions matching TRBD2. Germline V gene data show CDR1 as DFQATT and CDR2 as SNEGSKA (reference sequence). V shed 6 bases, J shed 2 bases, and the junction held 12 bases outside the gene matches. The length of the CDR3 is 17 residues. Here the CDR3 reads CSASSGGTPKPYNEQFF. CDR3 nucleotide sequence: TGCAGTGCCTCTAGCGGGGGGACCCCCAAGCCCTACAATGAGCAGTTCTTC.

This clonotype was detected a few times. This chain uses TRBV20-1 with TRBJ2-1, with D perhaps matching TRBD2 (6 bases). Germline V gene sequence: CDR1 DFQATT, CDR2 SNEGSKA (reference sequence). The CDR3 runs 15 residues. Trimming cost V 3 bases and J 6 bases, with 18 bases left between them. CDR3 protein: CSARTEPGAINEQFF. In nucleotides, the CDR3 is TGCAGTGCTAGGACGGAGCCGGGAGCCATCAATGAGCAGTTCTTC.

This clonotype was counted a few times. The CDR3: CASSDPGLWNEQFF. CDR3 coding DNA: TGTGCCAGCAGTGACCCGGGACTATGGAATGAGCAGTTCTTC. The V call is TRBV6-1, the J call TRBJ2-1, with TRBD2 matching 7 bases. Trimming removed 3 bases from V and 7 bases from J; junction bases left unmatched: 6. The CDR3 totals 14 residues. The germline V gene has CDR1 MNHNS and CDR2 SASEGT.

The chain is built from TRBV28 and TRBJ2-2; maybe TRBD2 (6 bases). Germline V lookup: CDR1 MDHEN, CDR2 SYDVKM. V lost 6 bases and J 9 bases, leaving 17 bases between the germline ends. The CDR3 runs to 14 residues. The CDR3 DNA reads as TGTGCCAGCAGGCCGCCGGGAGAGAACCGGGAGCTGTTTTTT. Residues: CASRPPGENRELFF.

Ten or more counts support this clonotype. J is TRBJ1-6 and V is TRBV7-9; D perhaps matches TRBD1 (5 bases). CDR1 and CDR2 from the germline V gene are SEHNR and FQNEAQ (reference sequence). V was clipped by 5 bases and J by 6 bases, with 11 bases between them. This CDR3 spans 14 amino acids. For the CDR3, the DNA is TGTGCCAGCAGCCCAGACAGAATTAATTCACCCCTCCACTTT. Translated, it gives CASSPDRINSPLHF.

The chain recombines TRBV20-1 with TRBJ2-1; D is possibly TRBD2 (7 bases). CDR3 length: 15 amino acids. Germline V gene data show CDR1 as DFQATT and CDR2 as SNEGSKA (reference sequence). V lost 6 bases, J lost 8 bases, and 23 bases lay in between. For the CDR3, the DNA is TGCAGTGCCCTCAGTTTAGGGGGGGCCATGCATGAGCAGTTCTTC. It yields the protein CSALSLGGAMHEQFF.